The rows below give T cell receptor beta chains drawn from one sample of a study of cytomegalovirus exposure and HLA in healthy donors. Sequencing used immunoSEQ multiplex PCR; TCRdb keeps in-frame clones, though not all of them. The sample has more than 100,000 clones; around two thirds are singletons. Sequencing input: PBMCs. These receptors all come from a middle-aged woman in good health and CMV-seropositive. Each CDR3 is given with its conserved first and last residue. Each record gives: D gene, CDR3 length, clone size, J gene, V gene, CDR3 protein, CDR3 DNA. D genes are given only for firm matches. Some rows mark clone size as missing; the rest say once, few, many or name a class of expanded clone.

D gene: -
CDR3 length: 15
clone size: few
J gene: TRBJ1-6
V gene: TRBV5-8
CDR3 protein: CASSRITGSSSPLHF
CDR3 DNA: TGTGCCAGCAGCAGGATTACAGGGAGTAGTTCACCCCTCCACTTT

D gene: TRBD1
CDR3 length: 14
clone size: -
J gene: TRBJ1-5
V gene: TRBV6-1
CDR3 protein: CASRGTAGGQPQHF
CDR3 DNA: TGTGCCAGCAGAGGGACAGCCGGCGGGCAGCCCCAGCATTTT

D gene: TRBD1
CDR3 length: 13
clone size: -
J gene: TRBJ2-7
V gene: TRBV10-3
CDR3 protein: CAISGTGNYEQYF
CDR3 DNA: TGTGCCATCAGCGGGACAGGGAACTACGAGCAGTACTTC

D gene: TRBD1
CDR3 length: 15
clone size: few
J gene: TRBJ1-2
V gene: TRBV28
CDR3 protein: CASTRGQGGGYGYTF
CDR3 DNA: TGTGCCAGCACTAGGGGACAGGGGGGAGGCTATGGCTACACCTTC

D gene: -
CDR3 length: 13
clone size: few
J gene: TRBJ2-3
V gene: TRBV2
CDR3 protein: CASERESTDTQYF
CDR3 DNA: TGTGCCAGCGAGCGCGAATCCACAGATACGCAGTATTTT

D gene: TRBD2
CDR3 length: 15
clone size: few
J gene: TRBJ2-7
V gene: TRBV15
CDR3 protein: CATSRGRGASYEQYF
CDR3 DNA: TGTGCCACCAGCAGAGGGCGGGGGGCATCCTACGAGCAGTACTTC

D gene: TRBD1
CDR3 length: 12
clone size: many
J gene: TRBJ2-1
V gene: TRBV5-6
CDR3 protein: CAGQGRTDEQFF
CDR3 DNA: TGTGCAGGACAGGGGCGTACGGATGAGCAGTTCTTC

D gene: TRBD1
CDR3 length: 15
clone size: -
J gene: TRBJ1-5
V gene: TRBV6-1
CDR3 protein: CASSVPGQGFQPQHF
CDR3 DNA: TGTGCCAGCAGTGTCCCGGGACAGGGGTTTCAGCCCCAGCATTTT

D gene: -
CDR3 length: 15
clone size: -
J gene: TRBJ2-1
V gene: TRBV6-5
CDR3 protein: CASSYSGDPYNEQFF
CDR3 DNA: TGTGCCAGCAGTTATTCAGGGGACCCTTACAATGAGCAGTTCTTC

D gene: -
CDR3 length: 14
clone size: -
J gene: TRBJ2-3
V gene: TRBV7-9
CDR3 protein: CASSSGSSTDTQYF
CDR3 DNA: TGTGCCAGCAGCTCAGGTTCTAGCACAGATACGCAGTATTTT

D gene: TRBD1
CDR3 length: 17
clone size: -
J gene: TRBJ1-2
V gene: TRBV5-1
CDR3 protein: CASSAGTGGPINYGYTF
CDR3 DNA: TGCGCCAGCAGCGCCGGGACAGGGGGACCCATTAACTATGGCTACACCTTC

D gene: TRBD1
CDR3 length: 15
clone size: -
J gene: TRBJ2-7
V gene: TRBV28
CDR3 protein: CASSPRQGALYEQYF
CDR3 DNA: TGTGCCAGCAGTCCTAGACAGGGGGCGTTGTACGAGCAGTACTTC

D gene: -
CDR3 length: 18
clone size: -
J gene: TRBJ1-3
V gene: TRBV25-1
CDR3 protein: CASSEYGRGRLFGNTIYF
CDR3 DNA: TGTGCCAGCAGTGAATACGGACGAGGGAGGTTGTTCGGAAACACCATATATTTT

D gene: -
CDR3 length: 16
clone size: -
J gene: TRBJ1-3
V gene: TRBV15
CDR3 protein: CATSREAGLSGNTIYF
CDR3 DNA: TGTGCCACCAGCAGAGAGGCGGGGCTCTCTGGAAACACCATATATTTT

D gene: TRBD2
CDR3 length: 16
clone size: -
J gene: TRBJ2-3
V gene: TRBV9
CDR3 protein: CASSVGAGESSDTQYF
CDR3 DNA: TGTGCCAGCAGCGTAGGGGCGGGAGAGAGTTCGGATACGCAGTATTTT

D gene: -
CDR3 length: 17
clone size: few
J gene: TRBJ2-7
V gene: TRBV19
CDR3 protein: CASSPARSRARHYEQYF
CDR3 DNA: TGTGCCAGTAGCCCCGCAAGGTCCAGGGCACGACACTACGAGCAGTACTTC

D gene: -
CDR3 length: 17
clone size: -
J gene: TRBJ2-1
V gene: TRBV2
CDR3 protein: CASSVPGQVSGGGEQFF
CDR3 DNA: TGTGCCAGCAGCGTCCCGGGACAGGTATCGGGCGGGGGAGAGCAGTTCTTC